This paragraph covers one T cell receptor (beta chain) sequence. Antigen specificity is unknown. A read error may account for a junction end that differs from germline. These data are taken from a study of tumor and adjacent non-tumor tissue in lung cancer. General study points: Tumor repertoires had a smaller top 100 clone share than normal lung.

The template was RNA from unsorted bulk tissue. Germline CDR1 and CDR2: MNHNS and SASEGT. The CDR3 length is 12 residues. TCRbeta libraries were built with three rounds of nested PCR, modified from ARM-PCR. TCRdb recomputed calls from the multiplex PCR reads with MiXCR, one row per CDR3 protein. The sample includes over 110,000 distinct CDR3 sequences, around 66% of them seen just once. The chain has TRBV6-1 and TRBJ1-5; no clear D. The sequenced sample was lung tumor tissue. The TCR sequence derives from a man between 60 and 75 years old with small cell lung cancer. CDR3: CASRVTDKPLHF. In DNA, the CDR3 is TGTGCCAGCAGGGTAACTGATAAGCCCCTGCATTTT.